This T cell receptor beta chain comes out of a study of graft-versus-host responses after intestinal transplantation. Study background: As for transplant type, recipients had multivisceral, liver-intestinal, or isolated intestinal grafts. Every transplant recipient was induced with anti-thymocyte globulin, then maintained on tacrolimus and steroids for approximately three years. General study results and limits: Patients who carried graft-donor T cell macrochimerism also had high graft-versus-host to host-versus-graft clonal ratios in their allografts. Early post-transplant declines in HvG were associated with peak levels of circulating GvH clones.

TCRdb's copy holds only in-frame clones and misses some; the assay was immunoSEQ multiplex PCR. This sample yields approximately 110,000 clones, of which roughly 93% are seen a single time; 1.2% belongs to the top ten. The CDR3 sequence is 15 residues long. Trimming took 7 bases from V and 2 from J; bases not matched to a gene: 9. Germline V CDR1 and CDR2: SNHLY, FYNNEI. Concerning this clone itself: The antigen remains unidentified.

The receptor comes from a human donor who was the organ donor for an intestinal transplant. The sequencing here drew on unstimulated CD8+ T cells sorted from spleen or lymph node cells, taken before transplant. The chain carries TRBV2 and TRBJ2-7; 9 positions match TRBD2. CDR3 loop: CASNRWTSVTYEQYF. CDR3 in DNA: TGTGCCAGCAATCGTTGGACTAGCGTAACCTACGAGCAGTACTTC.